The TCR beta chain under discussion was sequenced for a study of shared clonotypes between healthy human individuals. Trimming shortened V by 4 bases and J by 2 bases, and 7 bases separated the two germline ends. This CDR3 has 12 residues. In germline, CDR1 is SQVTM, CDR2 ANQGSEA. Sequencing used immunoSEQ multiplex PCR; TCRdb keeps in-frame clones, though not all of them. The data contain approximately 980,000 clones, 76% of them singletons. This chain links TRBV29-1 with TRBJ2-3, with unresolved D. The source of this sequence is a man between 18 and 29 years old in good health. The source material was memory CD4+ T cells sorted from blood. As for subset: CD45RA-negative fraction. CDR3 bases: TGCAGCGTTGCGTCAGACACAGATACGCAGTATTTT. It encodes CSVASDTDTQYF.